The 25 T cell receptor beta chains below were found in one sample sequenced in a study of cytomegalovirus exposure and HLA in healthy donors. The study ran its PCR with 60 Vbeta and 13 Jbeta primers. The repertoire was sequenced with immunoSEQ multiplex PCR; TCRdb's copy has only in-frame clones and lacks some. The table includes 150,000 or so clones, about 85% detected once. Sequencing input: PBMCs. The receptor set was obtained from a woman under 30 in good health and CMV-seronegative.

The J gene is TRBJ1-2, the V gene TRBV29-1; D gene uncertain. The CDR3 extends over 14 amino acids. With 4 bases removed from V and 1 base from J, the gap between germline ends came to 13 bases. Germline V CDR1 and CDR2: SQVTM, ANQGSEA. In nucleotides, the CDR3 is TGCAGCGTTGTCCTCCCGCCAGTTAACTATGGCTACACCTTC. This translates into CSVVLPPVNYGYTF.

The table lists this clone with a count of one. This sample also contains other DNA sequences that code for the same CDR3. This chain links TRBV6-5 with TRBJ2-7, with TRBD1 matching over 7 bases. The CDR3 extends over 13 amino acids. Trimming at V came to 5 bases and at J to 2 bases, leaving 3 bases not matched to a gene. Germline V lookup: CDR1 MNHEY, CDR2 SVGAGI. The CDR3 sequence: CASSPGTAYEQYF. CDR3 DNA sequence: TGTGCCAGCAGTCCCGGGACAGCCTACGAGCAGTACTTC.

The chain carries TRBV27 and TRBJ2-3; D call uncertain. CDR1 MNHEY and CDR2 SMNVEV come from the germline V gene (reference sequence). The CDR3 spans 14 residues. Trimming stripped 3 bases from V and 5 bases from J, with 12 bases between. The CDR3 DNA reads TGTGCCAGCAGTTTGCATCCTAGAATAGATACGCAGTATTTT. Translating it yields CASSLHPRIDTQYF.

CDR3 coding DNA: TGTGCTAGTGGGGCGGGACTAGCGGCTCAAAATGAGCAGTTCTTC. Protein sequence: CASGAGLAAQNEQFF. The rearrangement uses TRBV12-5 and TRBJ2-1; 11 positions agree with TRBD2. Losses at the gene ends were 6 bases for V and 7 bases for J; bases not matched to a gene: 8. There are 15 residues in the CDR3. The germline V gene encodes CDR1 LGHNT and CDR2 FRNRAP. Full variable domain (missing parts from reference TRBV12-5 and TRBJ2-1): DARVTQTPRHKVTEMGQEVTMRCQPILGHNTVFWYRQTMMQGLELLAYFRNRAPLDDSGMPKDRFSAEMPDATLATLKIQPSEPRDSAVYFCASGAGLAAQNEQFFGPGTRLTVL.

This clone was found a few times. This sample also contains other DNA sequences that code for the same CDR3. The V gene is TRBV7-2, the J gene TRBJ2-1; 11 bases are a match to TRBD2. Germline lookup yields CDR1 SGHTA and CDR2 FQGNSA. V dropped 1 base and J dropped 5; count of bases not matched to a gene: 1. There are 15 residues in the CDR3. The DNA of the CDR3 is TGTGCCAGCAGCTTAGGACTAGCGGGAAACAATGAGCAGTTCTTC. Translated, it gives CASSLGLAGNNEQFF.

This sequence joins TRBV2 and TRBJ1-2, with TRBD1 as a possible D gene (5 bases). Germline lookup yields CDR1 SNHLY and CDR2 FYNNEI. Trimming removed 7 bases at V and 7 bases at J, with 13 bases between. This CDR3 comprises 12 residues. The CDR3 loop reads CASNLQGIGYTF. The CDR3 DNA reads TGTGCCAGCAACCTCCAGGGCATTGGCTACACCTTC.

This chain connects TRBV28 to TRBJ2-1, with 8 bases aligning to TRBD2. The J segment lost 3 bases and the V segment lost 8 bases, leaving 6 bases of the junction unmatched. The length of the CDR3 is 14 residues. The germline gives CDR1 MDHEN, CDR2 SYDVKM. For the CDR3, the DNA is TGTGCCAGCCGCGGGCTAGCGGGCTACAATGAGCAGTTCTTC. As protein: CASRGLAGYNEQFF.

The chain uses TRBV6-4 and TRBJ2-7; 10 nucleotides line up with TRBD1. There are 15 residues in the CDR3. Germline V gives CDR1 MRHNA, CDR2 SNTAGT. V trimming: 8 bases; J trimming: 6 bases; junction bases outside the gene matches: 13. CDR3 region: CASASRDRGLFEQYF. The CDR3 coding sequence is TGTGCCAGCGCCTCCCGGGACAGGGGATTATTCGAGCAGTACTTC.

This clone was recorded a few times. The chain recombines TRBV7-2 with TRBJ2-7, with D unclear. V was trimmed by 1 base and J by 5 bases, leaving 6 bases between them. CDR1 SGHTA and CDR2 FQGNSA come from the germline V gene. The CDR3 contains 12 residues. The CDR3 sequence: CASSLDSDEQYF. The CDR3 nucleotides read TGTGCCAGCAGCTTAGATTCCGACGAGCAGTACTTC.

For this clone: In the same sample, other DNA sequences code for this CDR3. V is TRBV7-9 and J is TRBJ2-7, with 7 bases that match TRBD2. The CDR3 sequence is 13 residues long. The trim removed 3 bases at V and 3 bases at J, leaving 2 bases unmatched. Germline V lookup: CDR1 SEHNR, CDR2 FQNEAQ (reference sequence). In DNA, the CDR3 is TGTGCCAGCAGCTTGGGGGGGGGCTACGAGCAGTACTTC. Its translation is CASSLGGGYEQYF.

This chain uses TRBV6-5 with TRBJ2-7; D uncertain. The V gene lost 0 bases and the J gene lost 4 bases, with 13 bases spanning the gap. The length of the CDR3 is 15 residues. Germline V CDR1 and CDR2: MNHEY, SVGAGI. CDR3 DNA sequence: TGTGCCAGCAGTTACTCTTACGGGTACGGATACGAGCAGTACTTC. It yields the protein CASSYSYGYGYEQYF.

J is TRBJ2-3 and V is TRBV13, with 10 bases identical to TRBD2. The ends lost 0 bases at V and 5 bases at J; junction bases unmatched: 8. The germline CDR1 and CDR2 sequences are PRHDT and FYEKMQ (reference sequence). The CDR3 covers 17 residues. The CDR3 loop is CASSLGASGGPEDTQYF. The CDR3 DNA is TGTGCCAGCAGCTTAGGGGCTAGCGGGGGCCCCGAAGATACGCAGTATTTT.

The rearrangement links TRBV28 to TRBJ2-3; a weak D match, TRBD1 (6 bases). Deletions cut 8 bases from V and 4 bases from J, with 13 bases between. CDR3 length equals 13 residues. CDR1 MDHEN and CDR2 SYDVKM come from the germline V gene. The CDR3 DNA is TGTGCCAGCGGACTCAGGGGTCCAGATACGCAGTATTTT. It translates to CASGLRGPDTQYF.

This clone is a singleton in its sample. The chain couples TRBV5-1 to TRBJ2-2; D is unresolved. The ends were cut back, 4 bases at V and 7 bases at J, with 11 bases in the middle. The CDR3 runs to 13 residues. Looked up from germline, CDR1 is SGHRS and CDR2 is YFSETQ. CDR3 in DNA: TGCGCCAGCAGCAAGCGACCGGGCGGGGAGCTGTTTTTT. This gives the protein CASSKRPGGELFF. The full variable domain, its missing parts supplied by reference TRBV5-1 and TRBJ2-2, is KAGVTQTPRYLIKTRGQQVTLSCSPISGHRSVSWYQQTPGQGLQFLFEYFSETQRNKGNFPGRFSGRQFSNSRSEMNVSTLELGDSALYLCASSKRPGGELFFGEGSRLTVL.

This chain joins TRBV5-5 and TRBJ1-6; D call uncertain. Trimming left V 1 base short and J 6 bases short, with 11 bases between. The CDR3 has 15 amino acids. Germline V lookup: CDR1 SGHKS, CDR2 YYEKEE (reference sequence). CDR3: CASSLLTAINSPLHF. The CDR3 DNA follows: TGTGCCAGCAGCTTGTTAACAGCCATTAATTCACCCCTCCACTTT.

The CDR3 DNA is TGTGCCAGCAGTCCACGGGGGACTGGAAACACCATATATTTT. It is translated as CASSPRGTGNTIYF. The gene calls are TRBV27 and TRBJ1-3; perhaps TRBD1 as D (5 bases). Trimming shortened V by 5 bases and J by 2 bases, and 10 bases separated the two germline ends. This CDR3 is 14 amino acids long. Germline V gene lookup returns CDR1 MNHEY and CDR2 SMNVEV (reference sequence).

The chain recombines TRBV27 with TRBJ2-3, with TRBD2 matching 13 bases. Germline assignment: CDR1 MNHEY and CDR2 SMNVEV (reference sequence). The V gene end was trimmed by 7 bases and the J gene end by 0 bases; junction bases not matched to a gene: 13. The CDR3 loop spans 19 amino acids. This chain's CDR3 is CASTPLWTSGSPSTDTQYF. The CDR3 DNA sequence: TGTGCCAGCACCCCACTTTGGACTAGCGGGAGTCCTAGCACAGATACGCAGTATTTT.

As to this clone: In the same sample, other DNA sequences code for this CDR3. This chain joins TRBV4-1 and TRBJ2-1; 12 nucleotides agree with TRBD2. CDR3 length: 15 amino acids. V lost 2 bases to trimming and J lost 9 bases; unmatched junction nucleotides: 5. Germline V gene data show CDR1 as MGHRA and CDR2 as YSYEKL. This CDR3 reads CASSQLAGGPGEQFF. In nucleotides, the CDR3 is TGCGCCAGCAGCCAACTAGCGGGAGGGCCCGGTGAGCAGTTCTTC.

The rearrangement uses TRBV4-3 and TRBJ2-3; 8 nucleotides match TRBD1. Trimming cost V 4 bases and J 3 bases; bases outside gene matches: 9. This CDR3 is built from 16 residues. CDR1 LGHNA and CDR2 YSLEER come from the germline V gene. CDR3 in DNA: TGCGCCAGCAGCCTAATAGGACAGGGTTTAACAGATACGCAGTATTTT. Its translation is CASSLIGQGLTDTQYF.

CDR3 in amino acids: CASSPRTGGGYTF. CDR3 in DNA: TGTGCCAGCAGTCCCCGGACAGGGGGGGGCTACACCTTC. The V and J genes are TRBV28 and TRBJ1-2, with 10 bases that match TRBD1. The V and J ends lost 5 bases and 8 bases, in that order; junction bases with no gene match: 5. CDR3 length equals 13 residues. Looked up from germline, CDR1 is MDHEN and CDR2 is SYDVKM.

V is TRBV29-1 and J is TRBJ1-5; 9 bases align to TRBD1. Germline CDR1 SQVTM, CDR2 ANQGSEA. Unmatched junction bases numbered 8, after V lost 6 bases and J lost 5 bases. This CDR3 is built from 14 residues. The CDR3 nucleotides are TGCAGCGTAGGACAGGGGTTGGATGATCAGCCCCAGCATTTT. Translated: CSVGQGLDDQPQHF.

The chain recombines TRBV6-6 with TRBJ2-4; 7 bases are a match to TRBD1. Germline V gives CDR1 MNHNY, CDR2 SVGAGI (reference sequence). This CDR3 contains 14 residues. The V and J ends lost 0 bases and 7 bases, in that order; junction bases with no gene match: 3. In DNA, the CDR3 is TGTGCCAGCAGTTACTCAGGGGGCAGGAACATTCAGTACTTC. It is translated as CASSYSGGRNIQYF.

The gene calls are TRBV19 and TRBJ2-1; 12 nucleotides agree with TRBD2. V was clipped by 10 bases and J by 0 bases; unmatched bases: 13. The CDR3 totals 18 residues. The V gene's germline CDR1 is LNHDA and CDR2 SQIVND (reference sequence). CDR3 coding DNA: TGTGCCACCCAATCCGGGACTAGCGGGTGGAGCTCCTACAATGAGCAGTTCTTC. Its protein is CATQSGTSGWSSYNEQFF.

This chain links TRBV5-4 with TRBJ2-3, with D perhaps matching TRBD2 (6 bases). Germline-derived CDR1 and CDR2 are SGHNT and YYREEE (reference sequence). V was cut by 1 base and J by 3 bases, with 12 bases left in between. CDR3 length: 15 amino acids. Here the CDR3 DNA reads TGTGCCAGCAGCTTGAAGGAGGGCGGGACAGATACGCAGTATTTT. Translation gives CASSLKEGGTDTQYF.

This chain uses TRBV4-3 with TRBJ2-7; TRBD2 aligns across 7 bases. Germline lookup yields CDR1 LGHNA and CDR2 YSLEER. V shed 1 base, J shed 5 bases, and the junction held 20 bases outside the gene matches. This CDR3 is built from 19 residues. DNA for the CDR3: TGCGCCAGCAGCCAAGTCTTAATTCGCGGGAGAAAATTCGGGGACGAGCAGTACTTC. This encodes CASSQVLIRGRKFGDEQYF.